The 11 T cell receptor beta chains presented below share a single source sample, sequenced in a study of shared clonotypes between healthy human individuals. The method was immunoSEQ multiplex PCR; TCRdb's version includes in-frame clones alone and lacks a portion of them. Seen here are about 480,000 clones, around 79% observed once, and the top ten hold approximately 12%. The sample consisted of PBMCs. These receptors originate from a woman in her thirties or forties in good health. Some clones in this sample may be carry-over from other donors' samples.

The chain carries TRBV28 and TRBJ2-7; 7 nucleotides align to TRBD1. CDR3 length: 13 amino acids. The V segment lost 8 bases and the J segment 0 bases; nucleotides outside the gene matches: 4. Germline assignment: CDR1 MDHEN and CDR2 SYDVKM. CDR3 bases: TGTGCCAGCCGGACAGGACCCTCCTACGAGCAGTACTTC. This translates into CASRTGPSYEQYF. The full variable domain, rest sourced from reference TRBV28 and TRBJ2-7, is DVKVTQSSRYLVKRTGEKVFLECVQDMDHENMFWYRQDPGLGLRLIYFSYDVKMKEKGDIPEGYSVSREKKERFSLILESASTNQTSMYLCASRTGPSYEQYFGPGTRLTVT.

The table lists this clone with a few counts. The chain recombines TRBV29-1 with TRBJ1-2; D possibly corresponds to TRBD1 (5 bases). The germline CDR1 and CDR2 sequences are SQVTM and ANQGSEA. The CDR3 has 14 residues. V lost 4 bases, J lost 4 bases, and 16 bases lay in between. This chain's CDR3 is CSVGGYGSSYGYTF. The DNA for the CDR3 is TGCAGCGTTGGGGGCTACGGAAGCAGCTATGGCTACACCTTC.

This clone was recorded many times. The CDR3 sequence: CASSPPQLAGSYEQYF. For the CDR3, the DNA is TGTGCCAGCAGCCCCCCCCAACTAGCGGGAAGCTACGAGCAGTACTTC. The chain has TRBV7-8 and TRBJ2-7; 10 bases line up with TRBD2. The trim removed 5 bases at V and 3 bases at J, leaving 10 bases unmatched. Germline V lookup: CDR1 SGHVS, CDR2 FQNEAQ. This CDR3 has 16 residues.

V and J are TRBV28 and TRBJ2-1, with TRBD2 identical over 14 bases. Germline V CDR1 and CDR2: MDHEN, SYDVKM. The ends lost 5 bases at V and 1 base at J; junction bases unmatched: 19. The CDR3 loop spans 22 amino acids. As DNA, the CDR3 is TGTGCCAGCAGTCCAGGGGTCACAAGGGGACTAGCGGGAGATTCTTCCTACAATGAGCAGTTCTTC. Its protein is CASSPGVTRGLAGDSSYNEQFF. The full variable domain, its missing parts supplied by reference TRBV28 and TRBJ2-1, is DVKVTQSSRYLVKRTGEKVFLECVQDMDHENMFWYRQDPGLGLRLIYFSYDVKMKEKGDIPEGYSVSREKKERFSLILESASTNQTSMYLCASSPGVTRGLAGDSSYNEQFFGPGTRLTVL.

This clone was seen a handful of times. V is TRBV28 and J is TRBJ2-1; TRBD2 agrees at 10 bases. The CDR3 runs 16 residues. The trim removed 6 bases at V and 6 bases at J, leaving 11 bases unmatched. CDR1 and CDR2 (germline): MDHEN, SYDVKM. CDR3 DNA: TGTGCCAGCAGACCCGCTGGAGCGGGAGGGCCCAATGAGCAGTTCTTC. Translation: CASRPAGAGGPNEQFF.

The chain recombines TRBV9 with TRBJ2-3, with a possible D match to TRBD2 (6 bases). This CDR3 spans 16 amino acids. The V gene lost 1 base and the J gene lost 2 bases, with 14 bases spanning the gap. CDR1 and CDR2 (germline): SGDLS, YYNGEE. The CDR3 coding sequence is TGTGCCAGCAGCGTAATGTCGGGAGAGAACACAGATACGCAGTATTTT. Its protein is CASSVMSGENTDTQYF.

The chain carries TRBV30 and TRBJ2-6, with D perhaps matching TRBD2 (5 bases). Germline assignment: CDR1 GTSNPN and CDR2 SVGIG (reference sequence). The CDR3 loop spans 15 amino acids. With 2 bases removed from V and 0 bases from J, the gap between germline ends came to 8 bases. The CDR3 DNA reads TGTGCCTGGAGTAGCGGATTCTCTGGGGCCAACGTCCTGACTTTC. It encodes CAWSSGFSGANVLTF. Filled out from reference TRBV30 and TRBJ2-6, the complete variable domain reads SQTIHQWPATLVQPVGSPLSLECTVEGTSNPNLYWYRQAAGRGLQLLFYSVGIGQISSEVPQNLSASRPQDRQFILSSKKLLLSDSGFYLCAWSSGFSGANVLTFGAGSRLTVL.

The chain uses TRBV4-1 and TRBJ2-1; TRBD2 matches 10 bases. Per the germline V gene, CDR1 is MGHRA and CDR2 is YSYEKL. V lost 3 bases to trimming and J lost 5 bases; unmatched junction nucleotides: 13. This CDR3 region has 18 residues. This CDR3 is CASSQLAGVPMPNNEQFF. The CDR3 region has the DNA TGCGCCAGCAGCCAGCTAGCGGGAGTTCCAATGCCCAACAATGAGCAGTTCTTC.

This clone was seen at least ten times. This sequence joins TRBV6-4 and TRBJ2-3; 10 nucleotides line up with TRBD1. Germline V gene sequence: CDR1 MRHNA, CDR2 SNTAGT. The CDR3 contains 15 residues. V shed 7 bases, J shed 3 bases, and the junction held 7 bases outside the gene matches. The CDR3 nucleotides are TGTGCCAGCACCCCAGGGACAGGGGAAACAGATACGCAGTATTTT. Protein product: CASTPGTGETDTQYF.

The chain combines TRBV21-1 with TRBJ2-5; the table's D gene call, TRBD1, was not cross checked with the DNA. TRBV21-1 constitutes a pseudogene. This CDR3 has 16 residues. CDR3 DNA sequence: TGTGCCAGCAGCAAATGGGACAGGGGCCTACAAGAGACCCAGTACTTC. Amino acids: CASSKWDRGLQETQYF.

V gene TRBV30 combines with J gene TRBJ1-1, with TRBD1 as a possible D gene (6 bases). The V gene lost 2 bases and the J gene lost 2 bases, with 9 bases spanning the gap. Germline lookup yields CDR1 GTSNPN and CDR2 SVGIG (reference sequence). This CDR3 is 13 amino acids long. CDR3 DNA sequence: TGTGCCTGGAGTACAGGGTTAAACACTGAAGCTTTCTTT. This gives the protein CAWSTGLNTEAFF.